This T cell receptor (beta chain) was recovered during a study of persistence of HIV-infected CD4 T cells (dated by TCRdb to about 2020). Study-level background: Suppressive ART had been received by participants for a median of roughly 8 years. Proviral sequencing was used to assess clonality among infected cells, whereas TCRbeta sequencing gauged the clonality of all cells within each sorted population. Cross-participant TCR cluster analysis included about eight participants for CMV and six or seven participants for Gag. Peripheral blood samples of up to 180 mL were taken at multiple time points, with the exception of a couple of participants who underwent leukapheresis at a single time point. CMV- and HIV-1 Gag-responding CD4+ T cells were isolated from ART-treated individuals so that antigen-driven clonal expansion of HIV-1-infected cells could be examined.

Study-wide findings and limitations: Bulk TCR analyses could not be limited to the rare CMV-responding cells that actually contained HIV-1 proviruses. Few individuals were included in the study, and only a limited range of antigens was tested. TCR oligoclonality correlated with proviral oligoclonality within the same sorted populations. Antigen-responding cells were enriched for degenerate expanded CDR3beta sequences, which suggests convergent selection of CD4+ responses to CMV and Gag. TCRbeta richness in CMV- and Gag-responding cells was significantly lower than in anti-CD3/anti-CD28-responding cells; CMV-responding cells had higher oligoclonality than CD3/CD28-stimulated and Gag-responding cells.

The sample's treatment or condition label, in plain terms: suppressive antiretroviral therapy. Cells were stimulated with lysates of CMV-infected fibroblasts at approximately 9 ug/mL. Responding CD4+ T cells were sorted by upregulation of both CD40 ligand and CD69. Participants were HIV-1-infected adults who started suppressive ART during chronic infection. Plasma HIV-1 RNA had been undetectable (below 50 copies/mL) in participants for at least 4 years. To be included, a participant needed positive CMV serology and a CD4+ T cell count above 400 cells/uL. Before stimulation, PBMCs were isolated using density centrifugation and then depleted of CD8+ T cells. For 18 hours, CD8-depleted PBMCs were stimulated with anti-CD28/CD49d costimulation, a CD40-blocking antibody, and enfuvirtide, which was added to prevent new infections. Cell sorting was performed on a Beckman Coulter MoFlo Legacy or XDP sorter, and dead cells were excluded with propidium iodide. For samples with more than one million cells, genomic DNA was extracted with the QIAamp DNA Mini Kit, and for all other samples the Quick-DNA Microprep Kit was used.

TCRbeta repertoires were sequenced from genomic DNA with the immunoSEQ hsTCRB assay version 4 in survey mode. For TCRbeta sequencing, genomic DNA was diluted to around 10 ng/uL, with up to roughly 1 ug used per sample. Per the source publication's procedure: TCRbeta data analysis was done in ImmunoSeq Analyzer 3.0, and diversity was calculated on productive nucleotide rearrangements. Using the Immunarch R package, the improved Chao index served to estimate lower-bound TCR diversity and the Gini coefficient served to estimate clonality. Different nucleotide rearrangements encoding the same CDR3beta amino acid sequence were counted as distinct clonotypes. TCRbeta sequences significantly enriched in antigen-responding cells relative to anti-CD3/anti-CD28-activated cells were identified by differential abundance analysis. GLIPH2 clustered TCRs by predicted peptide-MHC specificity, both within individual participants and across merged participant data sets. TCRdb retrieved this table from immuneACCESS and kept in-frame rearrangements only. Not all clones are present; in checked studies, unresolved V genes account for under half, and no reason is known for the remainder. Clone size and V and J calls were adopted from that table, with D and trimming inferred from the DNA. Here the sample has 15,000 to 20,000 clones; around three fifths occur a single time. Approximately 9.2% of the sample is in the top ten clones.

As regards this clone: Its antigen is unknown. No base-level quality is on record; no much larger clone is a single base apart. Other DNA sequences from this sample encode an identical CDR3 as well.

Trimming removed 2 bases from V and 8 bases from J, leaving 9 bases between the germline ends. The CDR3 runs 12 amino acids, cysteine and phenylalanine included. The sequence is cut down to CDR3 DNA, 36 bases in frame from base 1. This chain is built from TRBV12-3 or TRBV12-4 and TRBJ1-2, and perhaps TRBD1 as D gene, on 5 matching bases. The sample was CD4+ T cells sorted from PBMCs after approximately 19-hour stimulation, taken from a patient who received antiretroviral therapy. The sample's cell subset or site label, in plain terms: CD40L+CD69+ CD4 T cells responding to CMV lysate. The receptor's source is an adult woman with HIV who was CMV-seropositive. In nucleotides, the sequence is TGTGCCAGCAGTTTACAGGGCGAGGGCTACACCTTC. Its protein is CASSLQGEGYTF.